This T cell receptor beta chain appears in the sequencing data of a study of shared T cell receptors in the human thymus. CDR1 is LGHNA and CDR2 is YSLEER in the germline V gene. V was pared by 0 bases and J by 4 bases, with 15 bases between. The CDR3 sequence is 16 residues long. Using immunoSEQ multiplex PCR, the repertoire was profiled, and TCRdb retains in-frame clones only, with some absent. The table lists hundreds of thousands of clones, around 87% of them singletons. These data also featured in a second study, about human thymus T cells.

The rearrangement links TRBV4-3 to TRBJ1-1; no firm D call. The TCR was taken from a boy under two years old with a congenital heart defect. The sample consisted of thymocytes. The CDR3 reads CASSQERSGFITEAFF. The CDR3, as DNA: TGCGCCAGCAGCCAAGAGAGATCGGGTTTTATCACTGAAGCTTTCTTT.